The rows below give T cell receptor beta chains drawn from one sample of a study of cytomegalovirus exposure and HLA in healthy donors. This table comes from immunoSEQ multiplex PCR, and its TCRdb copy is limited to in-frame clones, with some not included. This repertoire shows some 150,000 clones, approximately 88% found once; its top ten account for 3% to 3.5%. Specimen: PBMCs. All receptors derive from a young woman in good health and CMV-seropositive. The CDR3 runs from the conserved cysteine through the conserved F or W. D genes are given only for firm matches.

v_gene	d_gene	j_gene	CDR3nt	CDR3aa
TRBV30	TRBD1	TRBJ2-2	TGTGCCTGGAGTGCAATCGACAGGGCACCATACACCGGGGAGCTGTTTTTT	CAWSAIDRAPYTGELFF
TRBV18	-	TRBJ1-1	TGTGCCAGCTCACCCCAGGGTGGAACTGAAGCTTTCTTT	CASSPQGGTEAFF
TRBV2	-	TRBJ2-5	TGTGCCAGCAGTAGACTAGAAGAGACCCAGTACTTC	CASSRLEETQYF
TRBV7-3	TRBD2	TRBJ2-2	TGTGCCAGCAGCTTAAGTCTAGCGGGCTTTACTTCCACCGGGGAGCTGTTTTTT	CASSLSLAGFTSTGELFF
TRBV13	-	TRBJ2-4	TGTGCCAGCAGCTTAGGACAGGGAAACATTCAGTACTTC	CASSLGQGNIQYF
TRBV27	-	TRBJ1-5	TGTGCCAGCAGTTTGCAGGGGAGCAATCAGCCCCAGCATTTT	CASSLQGSNQPQHF
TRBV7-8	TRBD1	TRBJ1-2	TGTGCCAGCAGCTTAGGGACAGGGAATCGTGGCTACACCTTC	CASSLGTGNRGYTF
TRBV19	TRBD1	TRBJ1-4	TGTGCCAGTAGTATATATCGGGACAGGGGGGATGAAAAACTGTTTTTT	CASSIYRDRGDEKLFF
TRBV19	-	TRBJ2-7	TGTGCCAGTAGTATGGGAGGATACGAGCAGTACTTC	CASSMGGYEQYF
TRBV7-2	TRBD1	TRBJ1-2	TGTGCCAGCAGCTCGGGGACAGGGGAGGGTGGCTACACCTTC	CASSSGTGEGGYTF
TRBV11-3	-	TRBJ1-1	TGTGCCAGCAGCTCGGGACCTCAGGGGACTGAAGCTTTCTTT	CASSSGPQGTEAFF